Reported below is one TCR beta chain. The antigen remains undetermined. This sample was taken from a study of cytomegalovirus exposure and HLA in healthy donors. This PCR relied on a set of 60 Vbeta primers and 13 Jbeta primers. Per the authors' pipeline: Approximately 73 million unique TCR beta chains, 10 million to 14 million shared, were counted in a later analysis. Clones were read by immunoSEQ multiplex PCR, and TCRdb kept only the in-frame ones, dropping some. Clone size and V and J calls were adopted from that table, with D and trimming inferred from the DNA. The sample records over 85,000 clones, about four fifths being singletons. Study outcomes and limitations: Later analysis demonstrated an association between a missense DCLRE1C variant and TCR beta V- and J-gene trimming. In an earlier analysis, most TCR beta V segments were productive about 87% or about 30% of the time. Confirmation in vitro established that a few CMV-associated chains were specific for CMV antigens.

CDR1 is SNHLY and CDR2 is FYNNEI in the germline V gene. Trimming shortened V by 7 bases and J by 0 bases, and 16 bases separated the two germline ends. The CDR3 loop spans 16 amino acids. The sequence derives from a female donor in good health and CMV-seropositive. The rearrangement uses TRBV2 and TRBJ2-1, with D tentatively TRBD1 (6 bases). Sequenced: PBMCs. CDR3 in DNA: TGTGCCAGCACCACAACAACAGGGAGCTCCTACAATGAGCAGTTCTTC. Translated: CASTTTTGSSYNEQFF.